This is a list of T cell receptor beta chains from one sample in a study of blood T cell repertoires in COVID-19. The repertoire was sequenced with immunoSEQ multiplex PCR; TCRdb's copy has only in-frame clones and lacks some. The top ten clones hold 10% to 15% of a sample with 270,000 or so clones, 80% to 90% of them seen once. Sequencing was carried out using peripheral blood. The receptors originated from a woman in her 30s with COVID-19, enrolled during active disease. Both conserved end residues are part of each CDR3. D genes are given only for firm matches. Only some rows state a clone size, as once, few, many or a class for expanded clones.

CDR3nt: TGTGCCAGCAGCTTCCTTTCGACAGGGGGCAGGAAGACCCAGTACTTC; CDR3aa: CASSFLSTGGRKTQYF; d_gene: TRBD1; v_gene: TRBV5-4; j_gene: TRBJ2-5; abundance: NA; len: 16
CDR3nt: TGCGCCAGCAGCAGGATAACTAGCGGGGGGGCAGGAGATACGCAGTATTTT; CDR3aa: CASSRITSGGAGDTQYF; d_gene: TRBD2; v_gene: TRBV5-1; j_gene: TRBJ2-3; abundance: few; len: 17
CDR3nt: TGTGCCAGCAGCTCGATCGCGTACTTTGGCAAAAACATTCAGTACTTC; CDR3aa: CASSSIAYFGKNIQYF; d_gene: NA; v_gene: TRBV5-6; j_gene: TRBJ2-4; abundance: NA; len: 16
CDR3nt: TGTGCCAGCAGCCAAGATTTCGGGAAACTGTTTTTT; CDR3aa: CASSQDFGKLFF; d_gene: NA; v_gene: TRBV3-1/TRBV3-2; j_gene: TRBJ1-4; abundance: NA; len: 12
CDR3nt: TGTGCCAGCAGCTTAAGGACAGGGTACCAAGAGACCCAGTACTTC; CDR3aa: CASSLRTGYQETQYF; d_gene: TRBD1; v_gene: TRBV7-9; j_gene: TRBJ2-5; abundance: NA; len: 15
CDR3nt: TGTGCCAGCAGCTTACAGCGGGGGTCCTACAATGAGCAGTTCTTC; CDR3aa: CASSLQRGSYNEQFF; d_gene: TRBD2; v_gene: TRBV7-9; j_gene: TRBJ2-1; abundance: NA; len: 15
CDR3nt: TGTGCCATGGGGGACACCGGTAATCAGCCCCAGCATTTT; CDR3aa: CAMGDTGNQPQHF; d_gene: NA; v_gene: TRBV10-3; j_gene: TRBJ1-5; abundance: NA; len: 13
CDR3nt: TGTGCCAGCTCACCACAGTTGGGGTCAGGGGGGACTGAGCAGTTCTTC; CDR3aa: CASSPQLGSGGTEQFF; d_gene: NA; v_gene: TRBV18; j_gene: TRBJ2-1; abundance: NA; len: 16
CDR3nt: TGTGCCAGTAAGGGGATATTATCTGAAGCTTTCTTT; CDR3aa: CASKGILSEAFF; d_gene: NA; v_gene: TRBV19; j_gene: TRBJ1-1; abundance: few; len: 12
CDR3nt: TGTGCCAGCAGCGTAGCTAGCGCTGGAGATACGCAGTATTTT; CDR3aa: CASSVASAGDTQYF; d_gene: NA; v_gene: TRBV9; j_gene: TRBJ2-3; abundance: NA; len: 14
CDR3nt: TGCGCCAGCAGCTACCTAGGAGGGGGCGATGGCTACACCTTC; CDR3aa: CASSYLGGGDGYTF; d_gene: TRBD1; v_gene: TRBV5-1; j_gene: TRBJ1-2; abundance: NA; len: 14
CDR3nt: TGTGCCAGCAGCTACGGGGGGGGCACAGATACGCAGTATTTT; CDR3aa: CASSYGGGTDTQYF; d_gene: TRBD2; v_gene: TRBV3-1/TRBV3-2; j_gene: TRBJ2-3; abundance: NA; len: 14
CDR3nt: TGTGCCAGTAGTATGTTAGCGGGGGGTCCCTACGAGCAGTACTTC; CDR3aa: CASSMLAGGPYEQYF; d_gene: TRBD2; v_gene: TRBV19; j_gene: TRBJ2-7; abundance: once; len: 15
CDR3nt: TGTGCCAGCTCACCAACCGCCGGGTCCGGAAACACCATATATTTT; CDR3aa: CASSPTAGSGNTIYF; d_gene: NA; v_gene: TRBV18; j_gene: TRBJ1-3; abundance: NA; len: 15
CDR3nt: TGCAGTGCTAGTGCGCGGGGTAATCAGCCCCAGCATTTT; CDR3aa: CSASARGNQPQHF; d_gene: NA; v_gene: TRBV20-1; j_gene: TRBJ1-5; abundance: NA; len: 13
CDR3nt: TGTGCCAGCAGTTACATCCAGGGGGCAGATACGCAGTATTTT; CDR3aa: CASSYIQGADTQYF; d_gene: TRBD1; v_gene: TRBV6-2/TRBV6-3; j_gene: TRBJ2-3; abundance: NA; len: 14
CDR3nt: TGTGCCAGTAGTAGAGGGAGTGTGGACGAGCAGTACTTC; CDR3aa: CASSRGSVDEQYF; d_gene: NA; v_gene: TRBV19; j_gene: TRBJ2-7; abundance: NA; len: 13
CDR3nt: TGTGCCAGCTCACCCACAGGGGGAGAGACCCAGTACTTC; CDR3aa: CASSPTGGETQYF; d_gene: TRBD1; v_gene: TRBV18; j_gene: TRBJ2-5; abundance: NA; len: 13
CDR3nt: TGTGCCAGCAGCGTAGGACAGTTTCAAGAGACCCAGTACTTC; CDR3aa: CASSVGQFQETQYF; d_gene: NA; v_gene: TRBV9; j_gene: TRBJ2-5; abundance: NA; len: 14
CDR3nt: TGCGCCAGCAGCTCTGCGACAGATAATTCACCCCTCCACTTT; CDR3aa: CASSSATDNSPLHF; d_gene: NA; v_gene: TRBV5-1; j_gene: TRBJ1-6; abundance: NA; len: 14